Shown below are 31 T cell receptor beta chains from a single sample sequenced in a study of PD-L1 blockade in urothelial cancer. Described time point: peripheral blood 6 weeks after treatment start. Measured with immunoSEQ multiplex PCR; TCRdb has only the in-frame clones, and not every one. The data show approximately 93,000 clones, less than 90% seen once. The source material was PBMCs, sampled around atezolizumab (anti-PD-L1) treatment. The origin of the receptors is a man between 65 and 85 years old with urothelial cancer.

V usage is TRBV27 and J usage is TRBJ1-2; no definite D call. Trimming removed 5 bases at V and 8 bases at J, with 21 bases between. This CDR3 has 15 residues. The germline gives CDR1 MNHEY, CDR2 SMNVEV (reference sequence). The CDR3 sequence is CASSPSPRRRSGYTF. CDR3 DNA: TGTGCCAGCAGTCCTTCCCCGAGGAGGAGGAGCGGCTACACCTTC.

This chain uses TRBV30 with TRBJ1-2, with TRBD1 as a possible D gene (5 bases). V lost 2 bases and J 7 bases, leaving 17 bases between the germline ends. CDR1 and CDR2 (germline): GTSNPN, SVGIG (reference sequence). The CDR3 is 14 residues long. DNA of the CDR3: TGTGCCTGGAGTTCACCGGAGCGGGGGGGTGGCTACACCTTC. Encoded protein: CAWSSPERGGGYTF.

This chain uses TRBV27 with TRBJ1-2; 11 bases align to TRBD1. CDR1 and CDR2 (germline): MNHEY, SMNVEV (reference sequence). The CDR3 length is 17 residues. Unmatched junction bases numbered 11, after V lost 5 bases and J lost 3 bases. The CDR3 sequence is CASSPRTGGESDYGYTF. In DNA, the CDR3 is TGTGCCAGCAGTCCTAGGACAGGGGGCGAATCGGACTATGGCTACACCTTC.

The CDR3 sequence is CASTSDRINTGELFF. CDR3 DNA sequence: TGTGCCAGTACATCGGACAGAATTAACACCGGGGAGCTGTTTTTT. This rearrangement joins TRBV19 to TRBJ2-2, with TRBD1 as a possible D gene (6 bases). Germline CDR1 LNHDA, CDR2 SQIVND (reference sequence). This CDR3 comprises 15 residues. Between the trimmed V and J ends, which lost 7 bases and 2 bases, there was a span of 14 bases.

This clone is a singleton in its sample. V gene TRBV7-8 combines with J gene TRBJ2-7, with D unclear. The germline CDR1 and CDR2 sequences are SGHVS and FQNEAQ. CDR3 length equals 12 residues. V dropped 4 bases and J dropped 1 base, with 5 bases sitting between them. CDR3 protein: CASSSFSYEQYF. The CDR3 nucleotides are TGTGCCAGCAGCTCTTTTTCCTACGAGCAGTACTTC.

This clone appeared a few times. This chain links TRBV6-1 with TRBJ1-2; TRBD1 aligns across 8 bases. V dropped 5 bases and J dropped 4; count of bases not matched to a gene: 9. This CDR3 comprises 15 residues. Germline V gene sequence: CDR1 MNHNS, CDR2 SASEGT. CDR3 nucleotides: TGTGCCAGCAGTTCATTCAGGGGGCGGGGCTATGGCTACACCTTC. Protein sequence: CASSSFRGRGYGYTF.

The DNA of the CDR3 is TGTGCCAGCAGCACTAGCGGTCAAGAGACCCAGTACTTC. Its protein is CASSTSGQETQYF. The chain carries TRBV7-6 and TRBJ2-5, with TRBD2 matching 8 bases. Trimming cost V 5 bases and J 2 bases; bases outside gene matches: 1. The CDR3 consists of 13 residues. The germline V gene has CDR1 SGHVS and CDR2 FNYEAQ.

The chain uses TRBV29-1 and TRBJ2-3, with 9 nucleotides matching TRBD2. Trimming removed 5 bases from V and 4 bases from J; junction bases left unmatched: 7. The CDR3 is made up of 14 amino acids. Looked up from germline, CDR1 is SQVTM and CDR2 is ANQGSEA. CDR3 loop: CSVSTSGEADTQYF. The CDR3 nucleotides are TGCAGCGTTTCGACTAGCGGAGAGGCAGATACGCAGTATTTT.

The rearrangement links TRBV2 to TRBJ2-3; the D gene is possibly TRBD1 (5 bases). Per germline, CDR1 SNHLY and CDR2 FYNNEI. V shed 7 bases and J shed 6 bases, with 14 bases lying between them. This CDR3 region has 13 residues. The CDR3 sequence is CASKIGQGDTQYF. As DNA, the CDR3 is TGTGCCAGCAAAATCGGACAAGGGGATACGCAGTATTTT. The variable domain in full, completed from reference TRBV2 and TRBJ2-3, reads EPEVTQTPSHQVTQMGQEVILRCVPISNHLYFYWYRQILGQKVEFLVSFYNNEISEKSEIFDDQFSVERPDGSNFTLKIRSTKLEDSAMYFCASKIGQGDTQYFGPGTRLTVL.

This chain uses TRBV7-2 with TRBJ1-2; D unclear. The CDR3 sequence is 15 residues long. With 5 bases removed from V and 2 bases from J, the gap between germline ends came to 15 bases. From germline, CDR1 is SGHTA and CDR2 FQGNSA. DNA of the CDR3: TGTGCCAGCAGCAAATCTTCGTTACAGAACTATGGCTACACCTTC. Translation: CASSKSSLQNYGYTF.

This rearrangement joins TRBV4-1 to TRBJ1-2, with D unresolved. The germline CDR1 and CDR2 sequences are MGHRA and YSYEKL. V lost 1 base to trimming and J lost 2 bases, with 8 bases between them. This CDR3 has 14 amino acids. The CDR3: CASSQVTVNYGYTF. CDR3 DNA: TGCGCCAGCAGCCAAGTTACGGTAAACTATGGCTACACCTTC.

The chain is built from TRBV5-6 and TRBJ2-5, with D possibly being TRBD2 (5 bases). Germline CDR1 reads SGHDT; CDR2 reads YYEEEE. There are 13 residues in the CDR3. Trimming removed 7 bases from V and 1 base from J, with 11 bases in between. The CDR3, as DNA: TGTGCCAGCTCTTGGGGAGTCCAAGAGACCCAGTACTTC. Encoded protein: CASSWGVQETQYF.

The gene calls are TRBV5-4 and TRBJ2-7; D may be TRBD2 (6 bases). Trimming removed 0 bases from V and 3 bases from J, with 13 bases in between. CDR1 SGHNT and CDR2 YYREEE come from the germline V gene (reference sequence). This CDR3 comprises 15 residues. The CDR3 DNA is TGTGCCAGCAGCTTGGCACGACTAGATTACTACGAGCAGTACTTC. It specifies CASSLARLDYYEQYF.

The gene calls are TRBV29-1 and TRBJ2-2; 7 positions match TRBD1. This CDR3 is built from 16 residues. With 6 bases clipped from V and 3 bases from J, the junction kept 13 bases outside the gene matches. CDR1 is SQVTM, CDR2 ANQGSEA, per germline. Here the CDR3 reads CSVTGTAKGDTGELFF. The CDR3, as DNA: TGCAGCGTAACCGGGACAGCGAAAGGGGACACCGGGGAGCTGTTTTTT.

The chain couples TRBV14 to TRBJ2-3, with D perhaps matching TRBD2 (7 bases). Looked up from germline, CDR1 is SGHDN and CDR2 is FVKESK. Trimming pared 2 bases from V and 2 bases from J, leaving 14 bases between. This CDR3 region has 16 residues. CDR3 DNA sequence: TGTGCCAGCAGCCAACAGGGAGGGGGGGTCACAGATACGCAGTATTTT. It translates to CASSQQGGGVTDTQYF.

This clone was found a few times. The chain combines TRBV7-2 with TRBJ1-5; the match to TRBD1 covers 7 bases. Germline V gene lookup returns CDR1 SGHTA and CDR2 FQGNSA. This CDR3 region has 13 residues. Unmatched junction bases numbered 1, after V lost 4 bases and J lost 4 bases. Here the CDR3 reads CASSWDRNQPQHF. CDR3 nucleotides: TGTGCCAGCAGCTGGGACAGAAATCAGCCCCAGCATTTT.

Comment on this clone: A read error may produce the germline difference seen at one junction end. Other DNA variants within this sample encode the same CDR3. The chain joins TRBV9 to TRBJ1-1, with D possibly being TRBD1 (5 bases). Germline V CDR1 and CDR2: SGDLS, YYNGEE. The CDR3 is 15 residues long. The CDR3 protein is CASSPSRAANTEAFF. Here the CDR3 DNA reads TGTGCCAGCAGCCCCAGCAGGGCGGCGAACACTGAGGCTTTCTTT. Combining the CDR3 with reference TRBV9 and TRBJ1-1 gives the whole variable domain DSGVTQTPKHLITATGQRVTLRCSPRSGDLSVYWYQQSLDQGLQFLIQYYNGEERAKGNILERFSAQQFPDLHSELNLSSLELGDSALYFCASSPSRAANTEAFFGQGTRLTVV.

Only one count was recorded for this clone. The J gene is TRBJ2-7, the V gene TRBV11-2, with 8 nucleotides matching TRBD1. From germline, CDR1 is SGHAT and CDR2 FQNNGV. J lost 3 bases, V lost 5 bases, and 18 bases had no gene match. This CDR3 region has 18 residues. The CDR3 DNA reads as TGTGCCAGCAGCCCTGGGACAGGCGTAGTGCAGTTTATCTACGAGCAGTACTTC. Protein product: CASSPGTGVVQFIYEQYF. Based on the CDR3 plus reference TRBV11-2 and TRBJ2-7, the full variable domain is EAGVAQSPRYKIIEKRQSVAFWCNPISGHATLYWYQQILGQGPKLLIQFQNNGVVDDSQLPKDRFSAERLKGVDSTLKIQPAKLEDSAVYLCASSPGTGVVQFIYEQYFGPGTRLTVT.

The rearrangement links TRBV11-2 to TRBJ2-7; 9 bases match TRBD1. J lost 2 bases, V lost 8 bases, and 10 bases had no gene match. This CDR3 has 15 amino acids. Germline V CDR1 and CDR2: SGHAT, FQNNGV. The CDR3 region has the DNA TGTGCCAGCGTCCGGGACAGGGCTACAGCCTACGAGCAGTACTTC. This sequence encodes CASVRDRATAYEQYF.

There are many counts of this clone. The CDR3 here is CASSDSTGGNSPLHF. The DNA for the CDR3 is TGTGCCAGCAGTGACTCGACAGGGGGTAATTCACCCCTCCACTTT. This chain links TRBV6-4 with TRBJ1-6; 9 nucleotides line up with TRBD1. Losses at the gene ends were 0 bases for V and 6 bases for J; bases not matched to a gene: 0. The CDR3 extends over 15 amino acids. Germline V gene lookup returns CDR1 MRHNA and CDR2 SNTAGT.

CDR3 residues: CASSQQGSSNQPQHF. The DNA for the CDR3 is TGTGCCAGCAGCCAACAGGGGTCGAGCAATCAGCCCCAGCATTTT. The chain employs TRBV2 and TRBJ1-5, with 7 bases aligning to TRBD1. The length of the CDR3 is 15 residues. V gave up 6 bases and J gave up 1 base; unmatched junction bases: 6. Germline values: CDR1 SNHLY, CDR2 FYNNEI.

The rearrangement joins TRBV5-1 to TRBJ2-1; 9 bases fit TRBD1. V lost 0 bases to trimming and J lost 5 bases; unmatched junction nucleotides: 6. The length of the CDR3 is 16 residues. Germline V gene sequence: CDR1 SGHRS, CDR2 YFSETQ. The CDR3 loop reads CASSLGGTGTHNEQFF. CDR3 bases: TGCGCCAGCAGCTTGGGTGGGACAGGGACCCACAATGAGCAGTTCTTC.

This clone has only a few counts. V is TRBV2 and J is TRBJ1-2; weak D call: TRBD1 (5 bases). CDR1 and CDR2 (germline): SNHLY, FYNNEI. V lost 7 bases, J lost 4 bases, and 16 bases lay in between. The length of the CDR3 is 14 residues. The CDR3 sequence is CASKNVRRGYGYTF. In nucleotides, the CDR3 is TGTGCCAGCAAGAATGTTCGAAGGGGCTATGGCTACACCTTC.

The chain links TRBV5-4 to TRBJ1-5; TRBD1 is a possible D gene (6 bases). Per germline, CDR1 SGHNT and CDR2 YYREEE (reference sequence). The CDR3 spans 14 residues. Between the trimmed V and J ends, which lost 4 bases and 3 bases, there was a span of 11 bases. The chain's CDR3 is CASSTTGSNQPQHF. Written as DNA, the CDR3 is TGTGCCAGCAGCACAACAGGGTCCAATCAGCCCCAGCATTTT.

The chain links TRBV11-2 to TRBJ2-2; the D is unclear. Germline CDR1 is SGHAT and CDR2 is FQNNGV. The CDR3 is 14 residues long. V lost 4 bases and J lost 1, with 7 bases in between. The CDR3 is CASSSRQNTGELFF. In DNA form, the CDR3 reads TGTGCCAGCAGCTCGCGACAGAACACCGGGGAGCTGTTTTTT.

The chain joins TRBV10-1 to TRBJ2-5; 7 bases map to TRBD2. V shed 0 bases and J 3 bases; nucleotides not matched to a gene: 10. The CDR3 is 17 amino acids. From germline, CDR1 is WNHNN and CDR2 SYGVQD (reference sequence). In DNA, the CDR3 is TGCGCCAGCAGTGAGTCTGGCGGGGGATCGGGAAAAGAGACCCAGTACTTC. Its protein is CASSESGGGSGKETQYF.

The chain has TRBV7-9 and TRBJ1-6; weak D call: TRBD1 (5 bases). The CDR3 totals 14 residues. V lost 2 bases and J 5 bases, leaving 7 bases between the germline ends. Germline V CDR1 and CDR2: SEHNR, FQNEAQ (reference sequence). The DNA for the CDR3 is TGTGCCAGCAGCTTATCACAGGATAATTCACCCCTCCACTTT. Amino acid sequence: CASSLSQDNSPLHF.

V gene TRBV5-1 combines with J gene TRBJ2-7, with D possibly being TRBD1 (6 bases). CDR1 is SGHRS and CDR2 is YFSETQ in the germline V gene. V was trimmed by 4 bases and J by 5 bases, leaving 16 bases between them. The CDR3 contains 14 residues. The CDR3 loop is CASSATGFSDEQYF. CDR3 bases: TGCGCCAGCAGCGCTACAGGGTTCTCGGACGAGCAGTACTTC.

V is TRBV5-4 and J is TRBJ2-5; possible D gene TRBD2, 5 bases. Germline CDR1 and CDR2: SGHNT and YYREEE (reference sequence). The germline V and J ends were trimmed by 0 bases and 5 bases, with 14 bases remaining between them. The CDR3 loop spans 15 amino acids. The CDR3 spells CASSLEAGGWETQYF. The DNA for the CDR3 is TGTGCCAGCAGCTTGGAGGCGGGTGGTTGGGAGACCCAGTACTTC.

This rearrangement joins TRBV7-6 to TRBJ2-7; D may be TRBD1 (6 bases). Looked up from germline, CDR1 is SGHVS and CDR2 is FNYEAQ. This CDR3 is 15 amino acids long. Trimming pared 2 bases from V and 1 base from J, leaving 12 bases between. Written as DNA, the CDR3 is TGTGCCAGCAGCTTAAGCCAGGGGCCTTCCTACGAGCAGTACTTC. Protein: CASSLSQGPSYEQYF. Full variable domain (rest looked up from reference TRBV7-6 and TRBJ2-7): GAGVSQSPRYKVTKRGQDVALRCDPISGHVSLYWYRQALGQGPEFLTYFNYEAQQDKSGLPNDRFSAERPEGSISTLTIQRTEQRDSAMYRCASSLSQGPSYEQYFGPGTRLTVT.

The CDR3 nucleotides are TGTGCCAGCAGTTCCTTACAGGGAGGGCCTTATGGCTACACCTTC. Translation gives CASSSLQGGPYGYTF. V and J are TRBV2 and TRBJ1-2; D perhaps matches TRBD1 (6 bases). V was clipped by 5 bases and J by 5 bases, with 18 bases between them. CDR3 length equals 15 residues. Looked up from germline, CDR1 is SNHLY and CDR2 is FYNNEI.